One and the same sample provided the 12 T cell receptor beta chains below, sequenced in a study of blood T cell repertoires in COVID-19. Here immunoSEQ multiplex PCR was the method, and the copy in TCRdb shows in-frame clones only, minus some. The data hold 200,000 to 250,000 clones, with roughly 90% observed a single time. Sequenced material: peripheral blood. The source of these receptors is a man aged 65-85 years with acute or convalescent COVID-19.

The J gene is TRBJ2-5, the V gene TRBV30, with TRBD2 as a possible D gene (5 bases). Germline CDR1 and CDR2: GTSNPN and SVGIG (reference sequence). The ends were cut back, 3 bases at V and 2 bases at J, with 16 bases in the middle. There are 15 residues in the CDR3. The CDR3 nucleotides are TGTGCCTGGAGCGGACGGTTTGGGGAGCAAGAGACCCAGTACTTC. Translated: CAWSGRFGEQETQYF.

The chain uses TRBV15 and TRBJ2-7; D might be TRBD2 (5 bases). The V gene's germline CDR1 is LNHNV and CDR2 YYDKDF (reference sequence). CDR3 length: 15 amino acids. Trimming took 1 base from V and 3 from J, leaving 13 bases between them. This CDR3 is CATSRGGISNYEQYF. CDR3 nucleotide sequence: TGTGCCACCAGCAGAGGAGGGATTTCTAACTACGAGCAGTACTTC.

This clone was seen more than once but under ten times. The same CDR3 can be traced to other DNA sequences in this sample. The DNA of the CDR3 is TGTGCCAGCAGTCGGACTAGCGGGAGTTACGAGCAGTACTTC. Translated: CASSRTSGSYEQYF. The gene calls are TRBV6-5 and TRBJ2-7; 13 bases agree with TRBD2. The V gene end was trimmed by 5 bases and the J gene end by 4 bases; junction bases not matched to a gene: 2. The CDR3 length is 14 residues. Germline CDR1 and CDR2: MNHEY and SVGAGI.

J is TRBJ2-1 and V is TRBV6-6; D uncertain. This CDR3 is 13 amino acids long. Per germline, CDR1 MNHNY and CDR2 SVGAGI (reference sequence). V lost 4 bases and J 8 bases, leaving 12 bases between the germline ends. CDR3 in DNA: TGTGCCAGCAGTTTACTACCCGGCGATGAGCAGTTCTTC. This codes for CASSLLPGDEQFF.

This clone has only one observation. The V gene is TRBV7-3, the J gene TRBJ2-7, with D perhaps matching TRBD2 (6 bases). V was cut by 5 bases and J by 6 bases, with 20 bases left in between. Germline CDR1 is SGHTA and CDR2 is FQGTGA. This CDR3 region has 15 residues. The CDR3 reads CASSPSAGRLPEQYF. The CDR3 bases are TGTGCCAGCAGCCCCTCAGCGGGCCGCCTCCCCGAGCAGTACTTC.

The chain joins TRBV10-3 to TRBJ1-5; 7 positions match TRBD1. The CDR3 covers 15 residues. Germline-derived CDR1 and CDR2 are ENHRY and SYGVKD. After removal of 2 bases from V and 2 bases from J, the junction contained 3 bases not matched to a gene. CDR3 sequence reads: CAISEGQAGNQPQHF. For the CDR3, the DNA is TGTGCCATCAGTGAGGGACAGGCGGGCAATCAGCCCCAGCATTTT.

This clone was observed a single time. The V call is TRBV24-1, the J call TRBJ2-3, with 7 bases matching TRBD1. The CDR3 is 17 amino acids. Germline V gene data show CDR1 as KGHDR and CDR2 as SFDVKD. J was trimmed by 2 bases and V by 7 bases; bases with no gene match: 14. The CDR3 is CATRNQQGILTTDTQYF. The CDR3 bases are TGTGCCACCAGGAACCAACAGGGGATCCTTACCACAGATACGCAGTATTTT.

The chain carries TRBV18 and TRBJ2-4; D perhaps matches TRBD1 (5 bases). The V end lost 1 base, the J end lost 0 bases, and 7 bases lay between the germline ends. Germline CDR1 KGHSH, CDR2 LQKENI. This CDR3 is built from 15 residues. DNA for the CDR3: TGTGCCAGCTCACCACAGACAGTAGCCAAAAACATTCAGTACTTC. Residues: CASSPQTVAKNIQYF.

DNA of the CDR3: TGTGCCAGCAGTCGGGGACTAGCGGGACAAGAGACCCAGTACTTC. Protein sequence: CASSRGLAGQETQYF. The chain couples TRBV6-5 to TRBJ2-5; TRBD2 aligns across 13 bases. The CDR3 totals 15 residues. CDR1 is MNHEY and CDR2 is SVGAGI in the germline V gene. With V trimmed by 5 bases and J by 2 bases, 2 bases remained unmatched.

This clone showed up just a few times. The chain joins TRBV29-1 to TRBJ1-1; D possibly corresponds to TRBD1 (6 bases). CDR3 length equals 13 residues. Germline lookup yields CDR1 SQVTM and CDR2 ANQGSEA. V dropped 6 bases and J dropped 4 bases, with 15 bases sitting between them. CDR3 loop: CSVDGTHFTEAFF. The CDR3, as DNA: TGCAGCGTGGATGGGACACATTTCACTGAAGCTTTCTTT.

V is TRBV25-1 and J is TRBJ1-2; 8 bases agree with TRBD1. The germline V gene encodes CDR1 MGHDK and CDR2 SYGVNS. CDR3 length: 15 amino acids. The V and J ends lost 6 bases and 2 bases, in that order; junction bases with no gene match: 8. For the CDR3, the DNA is TGTGCCAGCAGGCCCGGGACAGGACCAAACTATGGCTACACCTTC. Protein product: CASRPGTGPNYGYTF.

This chain uses TRBV30 with TRBJ1-2, with D hard to call. V lost 2 bases and J 0 bases, leaving 7 bases between the germline ends. Germline CDR1 GTSNPN, CDR2 SVGIG (reference sequence). CDR3 length: 13 amino acids. The CDR3 region is CAWSFNPNYGYTF. CDR3 coding DNA: TGTGCCTGGAGTTTTAATCCTAACTATGGCTACACCTTC.